Shown below are 28 T cell receptor beta chains from a single sample sequenced in a study of blood T cell repertoires in COVID-19. Sequenced by immunoSEQ multiplex PCR; TCRdb stores in-frame clones only, minus some. The profile shows roughly 92,000 clones, 90% of them singletons. Sequenced input: peripheral blood. These receptors were collected from a man between 50 and 59 years old with acute or convalescent COVID-19.

The chain combines TRBV6-4 with TRBJ1-2; TRBD1 agrees at 8 bases. Germline lookup yields CDR1 MRHNA and CDR2 SNTAGT. V dropped 6 bases and J dropped 3; count of bases not matched to a gene: 3. The CDR3 loop spans 13 amino acids. In DNA, the CDR3 is TGTGCCAGCAGGACGGGACAGGACTATGGCTACACCTTC. Translation: CASRTGQDYGYTF.

The chain carries TRBV5-1 and TRBJ1-2; D is perhaps TRBD1 (6 bases). V lost 4 bases, J lost 7 bases, and 20 bases lay in between. CDR1 is SGHRS and CDR2 is YFSETQ in the germline V gene. The CDR3 totals 15 residues. The CDR3 spells CASSSGTKPGSGYTF. The DNA for the CDR3 is TGCGCCAGCAGCAGCGGGACAAAACCGGGTAGTGGCTACACCTTC.

On this clone: Within the sample, other DNA sequences also encode this same CDR3. The chain is built from TRBV3-1 (or the pseudogene TRBV3-2) and TRBJ1-5; 8 bases line up with TRBD1. V shed 1 base, J shed 3 bases, and the junction held 2 bases outside the gene matches. The germline V gene has CDR1 LGHDT and CDR2 YNNKEL (reference sequence). CDR3 length: 15 amino acids. CDR3 sequence reads: CASSQGQGSNQPQHF. CDR3 DNA: TGTGCCAGCAGCCAAGGACAGGGGTCCAATCAGCCCCAGCATTTT.

The rearrangement links TRBV18 to TRBJ1-6; D call uncertain. CDR1 is KGHSH and CDR2 is LQKENI in the germline V gene. The CDR3 has 18 amino acids. Trimming shortened V by 4 bases and J by 4 bases, and 20 bases separated the two germline ends. The chain's CDR3 is CASSLREAQGTYNSPLHF. In nucleotides, the CDR3 is TGTGCCAGCTCACTGCGGGAGGCCCAAGGCACTTATAATTCACCCCTCCACTTT.

The chain has TRBV7-9 and TRBJ2-3; 7 bases agree with TRBD2. The CDR3 length is 15 residues. The trim removed 4 bases at V and 7 bases at J, leaving 11 bases unmatched. Per germline, CDR1 SEHNR and CDR2 FQNEAQ (reference sequence). The CDR3 bases are TGTGCCAGCAGCTCTGCGGGGGACTTTCTCCATACGCAGTATTTT. Translation: CASSSAGDFLHTQYF.

This clone showed up just a few times. The rearrangement joins TRBV7-6 to TRBJ2-7; 11 bases line up with TRBD2. The V gene's germline CDR1 is SGHVS and CDR2 FNYEAQ. V trimming: 5 bases; J trimming: 1 base; junction bases outside the gene matches: 4. CDR3 size: 15 residues. The CDR3, as DNA: TGTGCCAGCAGCCAACTAGCGGGAGAATCCTACGAGCAGTACTTC. It is translated as CASSQLAGESYEQYF.

This chain joins TRBV11-3 and TRBJ2-7, with a tentative D call TRBD1 (5 bases). The CDR3 runs 13 residues. V lost 3 bases, J lost 4 bases, and 10 bases lay in between. Germline loops: CDR1 SGHNT, CDR2 YENEEA. The CDR3 DNA follows: TGTGCCAGCAGCTTGCAGGGTCCGTACGAGCAGTACTTC. It specifies CASSLQGPYEQYF.

The chain employs TRBV12-3 or TRBV12-4 and TRBJ2-3; no firm D call. The CDR3 totals 12 residues. Deletions cut 6 bases from V and 0 bases from J, with 4 bases between. Written as DNA, the CDR3 is TGTGCCAGCAGCCCTAGCACAGATACGCAGTATTTT. This encodes CASSPSTDTQYF.

V is TRBV18 and J is TRBJ1-1, with D hard to call. The ends were cut back, 1 base at V and 2 bases at J, with 5 bases in the middle. CDR3 length: 13 amino acids. CDR1 and CDR2 (germline): KGHSH, LQKENI. Here the CDR3 reads CASSPLSNTEAFF. In nucleotides, the CDR3 is TGTGCCAGCTCACCACTCTCTAACACTGAAGCTTTCTTT.

This chain connects TRBV5-1 to TRBJ1-6, with 9 nucleotides matching TRBD1. This CDR3 has 17 amino acids. The V segment lost 0 bases and the J segment 7 bases; nucleotides outside the gene matches: 8. CDR1 is SGHRS and CDR2 is YFSETQ in the germline V gene. The CDR3 bases are TGCGCCAGCAGCTTGGTCCCGGGACAGGGTCCGAATTCACCCCTCCACTTT. Translation gives CASSLVPGQGPNSPLHF. Combining the CDR3 with reference TRBV5-1 and TRBJ1-6 gives the whole variable domain KAGVTQTPRYLIKTRGQQVTLSCSPISGHRSVSWYQQTPGQGLQFLFEYFSETQRNKGNFPGRFSGRQFSNSRSEMNVSTLELGDSALYLCASSLVPGQGPNSPLHFGNGTRLTVT.

This chain links TRBV6-5 with TRBJ2-1; 10 positions agree with TRBD1. V was pared by 2 bases and J by 9 bases, with 10 bases of the junction left unmatched. Germline CDR1 and CDR2: MNHEY and SVGAGI. The CDR3 spans 16 residues. The DNA of the CDR3 is TGTGCCAGCAGTTACGCCGGGACAGGGGTATTGGGTGAGCAGTTCTTC. Encoded protein: CASSYAGTGVLGEQFF.

This clone was found once. The chain links TRBV12-3 or TRBV12-4 to TRBJ2-3, with D perhaps matching TRBD2 (6 bases). Trimming pared 6 bases from V and 10 bases from J, leaving 11 bases between. The CDR3 has 11 amino acids. CDR3 nucleotides: TGTGCCAGCAGCGGAGGGCCCGCGCAGTATTTT. Translated, it gives CASSGGPAQYF.

V is TRBV7-9 and J is TRBJ2-3; D remains ambiguous. The germline gives CDR1 SEHNR, CDR2 FQNEAQ (reference sequence). This CDR3 is 10 amino acids long. V was clipped by 8 bases and J by 6 bases, with 6 bases between them. The CDR3, as DNA: TGTGCCAGCGCGACTGATACGCAGTATTTT. It yields the protein CASATDTQYF.

CDR3 residues: CASSARDSSNQPQHF. CDR3 nucleotides: TGTGCCAGTAGTGCACGGGACAGTAGCAATCAGCCCCAGCATTTT. V is TRBV19 and J is TRBJ1-5, with TRBD1 matching over 7 bases. V lost 5 bases to trimming and J lost 0 bases; unmatched junction nucleotides: 4. Germline CDR1 reads LNHDA; CDR2 reads SQIVND (reference sequence). The CDR3 spans 15 residues.

Written as DNA, the CDR3 is TGTGCCAGCAGCAAAGGCGAGGATTACTCCTACGAGCAGTACTTC. Its protein product is CASSKGEDYSYEQYF. The V and J genes are TRBV21-1 and TRBJ2-7; the table's D call, TRBD2, has no DNA check behind it. TRBV21-1 is described as a pseudogene. The CDR3 spans 15 residues.

V is TRBV12-5 and J is TRBJ2-5; a possible D gene is TRBD2 (6 bases). The V end lost 7 bases, the J end lost 4 bases, and 31 bases lay between the germline ends. From germline, CDR1 is LGHNT and CDR2 FRNRAP. CDR3 size: 19 residues. The CDR3 DNA sequence: TGTGCTAGTGCCACCTCCCTCCAACTAGCCATTGGCCAAGGAGAGACCCAGTACTTC. Translation: CASATSLQLAIGQGETQYF.

V is TRBV6-5 and J is TRBJ1-5, with TRBD1 matching 8 bases. CDR3 size: 15 residues. The V segment lost 6 bases and the J segment 4 bases; nucleotides outside the gene matches: 8. CDR1 and CDR2 from the germline V gene are MNHEY and SVGAGI. The CDR3 DNA reads TGTGCCAGCAGCACCGGGACAGGCCTAAATCAGCCCCAGCATTTT. Amino acid sequence: CASSTGTGLNQPQHF.

The chain has TRBV5-1 and TRBJ2-6; D may be TRBD1 (5 bases). This CDR3 region has 14 residues. V was clipped by 4 bases and J by 4 bases, with 9 bases between them. The germline gives CDR1 SGHRS, CDR2 YFSETQ. CDR3 in amino acids: CASSQSGGANVLTF. For the CDR3, the DNA is TGCGCCAGCAGCCAATCAGGGGGGGCCAACGTCCTGACTTTC.

This clone was recorded once. This sequence joins TRBV12-5 and TRBJ2-1; 9 bases match TRBD2. Germline V lookup: CDR1 LGHNT, CDR2 FRNRAP. CDR3 length equals 17 residues. J gave up 4 bases and V 0 bases, and 7 bases lay outside the gene matches. The CDR3 here is CASGLVRLAAKYNEQFF. CDR3 DNA sequence: TGTGCTAGTGGTTTGGTAAGACTAGCGGCTAAATACAATGAGCAGTTCTTC.

The J gene is TRBJ1-1, the V gene TRBV7-9; 7 bases map to TRBD1. CDR1 and CDR2 from the germline V gene are SEHNR and FQNEAQ (reference sequence). This CDR3 is built from 13 residues. Losses at the gene ends were 5 bases for V and 0 bases for J; bases not matched to a gene: 0. CDR3 DNA: TGTGCCAGCAGCCAGGGGGTGAACACTGAAGCTTTCTTT. This translates into CASSQGVNTEAFF.

The gene calls are TRBV9 and TRBJ2-7; a possible D gene is TRBD2 (7 bases). The V gene lost 0 bases and the J gene lost 6 bases, with 16 bases spanning the gap. Germline assignment: CDR1 SGDLS and CDR2 YYNGEE. This CDR3 is built from 15 residues. For the CDR3, the DNA is TGTGCCAGCAGCGTAGAGGGGGGGATAGGCCGCGAGCAGTACTTC. The encoded protein is CASSVEGGIGREQYF. The variable domain in full, completed from reference TRBV9 and TRBJ2-7, reads DSGVTQTPKHLITATGQRVTLRCSPRSGDLSVYWYQQSLDQGLQFLIQYYNGEERAKGNILERFSAQQFPDLHSELNLSSLELGDSALYFCASSVEGGIGREQYFGPGTRLTVT.

The J gene is TRBJ2-1, the V gene TRBV27; perhaps TRBD2 as D (6 bases). Looked up from germline, CDR1 is MNHEY and CDR2 is SMNVEV (reference sequence). Trimming removed 0 bases at V and 4 bases at J, with 16 bases between. This CDR3 is built from 17 residues. The CDR3 loop is CASSLSLALADYNEQFF. The DNA for the CDR3 is TGTGCCAGCAGTTTATCCCTAGCGTTAGCGGATTACAATGAGCAGTTCTTC.

The gene calls are TRBV6-6 and TRBJ1-6; 10 bases match TRBD1. Unmatched junction bases numbered 5, after V lost 4 bases and J lost 5 bases. Germline V gene lookup returns CDR1 MNHNY and CDR2 SVGAGI (reference sequence). The CDR3 has 16 residues. The CDR3 is CASSFWTGGNNSPLHF. CDR3 nucleotide sequence: TGTGCCAGCAGTTTCTGGACAGGGGGGAATAATTCACCCCTCCACTTT.

The rearrangement uses TRBV30 and TRBJ1-4; possible D gene TRBD1, 6 bases. Germline assignment: CDR1 GTSNPN and CDR2 SVGIG (reference sequence). Trimming removed 1 base at V and 0 bases at J, with 9 bases between. The CDR3 has 15 amino acids. This CDR3 reads CAWSGQDTTNEKLFF. DNA of the CDR3: TGTGCCTGGAGTGGACAGGACACAACTAATGAAAAACTGTTTTTT.

This rearrangement joins TRBV3-1 (or the pseudogene TRBV3-2) to TRBJ1-3, with 10 nucleotides matching TRBD1. CDR3 size: 14 residues. The junction had 4 bases not matched to a gene; V was cut back by 9 bases and J by 2 bases. Germline assignment: CDR1 LGHDT and CDR2 YNNKEL (reference sequence). The CDR3 spells CASHDRGPGNTIYF. In DNA form, the CDR3 reads TGTGCCAGTCACGACAGGGGGCCTGGAAACACCATATATTTT.

The chain links TRBV27 to TRBJ1-5; D not certain. The CDR3 has 14 amino acids. Germline CDR1 MNHEY, CDR2 SMNVEV (reference sequence). V lost 1 base and J 2 bases, leaving 6 bases between the germline ends. CDR3 in amino acids: CASSLWPGNQPQHF. CDR3 bases: TGTGCCAGCAGTTTATGGCCAGGCAATCAGCCCCAGCATTTT.

The chain uses TRBV19 and TRBJ2-1; TRBD2 matches 10 bases. The germline gives CDR1 LNHDA, CDR2 SQIVND (reference sequence). After removal of 6 bases from V and 6 bases from J, the junction contained 5 bases not matched to a gene. The CDR3 is 14 amino acids. CDR3 sequence reads: CASSWTSGRNEQFF. The CDR3 DNA sequence: TGTGCCAGTAGCTGGACTAGCGGACGCAATGAGCAGTTCTTC.

The V gene is TRBV5-4, the J gene TRBJ1-2; D perhaps matches TRBD1 (6 bases). The length of the CDR3 is 17 residues. Between the trimmed V and J ends, which lost 3 bases and 2 bases, there was a span of 20 bases. Germline V gene data show CDR1 as SGHNT and CDR2 as YYREEE (reference sequence). The CDR3 loop is CASSSRGHSPENYGYTF. CDR3 coding DNA: TGTGCCAGCAGCTCTCGGGGACACTCTCCAGAGAACTATGGCTACACCTTC. Variable domain in full (rest from reference TRBV5-4 and TRBJ1-2): ETGVTQSPTHLIKTRGQQVTLRCSSQSGHNTVSWYQQALGQGPQFIFQYYREEENGRGNFPPRFSGLQFPNYSSELNVNALELDDSALYLCASSSRGHSPENYGYTFGSGTRLTVV.